Listed below are T cell receptor beta chains from one sample, sequenced in a study of CD8+ T cells in alopecia areata. TCRdb keeps only in-frame clones here, not all; method: immunoSEQ multiplex PCR. The repertoire holds 150,000 to 200,000 clones, 58% seen once, with around 12% in the top ten. The sequenced sample was CD8+ T cells sorted from blood, obtained at week 24, from a patient treated with tofacitinib. Receptors originate from a human donor with alopecia areata. CDR3s include the opening cysteine and the closing phenylalanine or tryptophan. The order of the fields is CDR3 protein, CDR3 length, J gene, V gene.

CASSQEFGQGHQPQHF | 16 | TRBJ1-5 | TRBV4-1
CAWRIADSSHSDGYTF | 16 | TRBJ1-2 | TRBV30
CASSYTIGGDTGELFF | 16 | TRBJ2-2 | TRBV6-6
CASSSRETQYF | 11 | TRBJ2-5 | TRBV7-9
CASADGLAGEQYF | 13 | TRBJ2-7 | TRBV5-6
CSAPTGIGETQYF | 13 | TRBJ2-5 | TRBV29-1
CASTATGTGRGPNTEAFF | 18 | TRBJ1-1 | TRBV13
CASSPRDGSYEQYF | 14 | TRBJ2-7 | TRBV7-9
CASRTGHIQPQHF | 13 | TRBJ1-5 | TRBV2
CASSLSRGDEQYF | 13 | TRBJ2-7 | TRBV27